This TCR beta chain was observed in a study of T cells in localized non-small cell lung cancer. Study-level points and caveats: Adjacent lung exhibited a median of approximately 50 among the 100 most abundant tumor clones. There was higher T cell clonality in uninvolved adjacent lung than in tumor, and it was highest there. Sequencing was limited to one tumor region, leaving the possibility of heterogeneity open. Elevated circulating T cell density in blood was associated with longer overall survival.

TCRdb's copy holds only in-frame clones and misses some; the assay was immunoSEQ multiplex PCR. Of tens of thousands of clones listed, roughly 77% are singletons. Trimming shortened V by 6 bases and J by 4 bases, and 13 bases separated the two germline ends. This CDR3 comprises 14 residues. Germline CDR1 and CDR2: SNHLY and FYNNEI. This clone has just one count. The antigen remains unidentified. The chain employs TRBV2 and TRBJ1-5; D ambiguous. The sequence came from a woman between 40 and 69 years old with stage II squamous cell lung carcinoma. The sequencing here drew on PBMCs, taken before any cancer treatment. The CDR3 nucleotides are TGTGCCAGCAGGACACAAGAAGCAAATCAGCCCCAGCATTTT. Translating it yields CASRTQEANQPQHF.